One sample yielded the 21 T cell receptor beta chains listed below, sequenced in a study of cytomegalovirus exposure and HLA in healthy donors. Use of 60 Vbeta and 13 Jbeta primers characterized the PCR. Profiling relied on immunoSEQ multiplex PCR, and the TCRdb table lists in-frame clones only, not all of them. The sample includes approximately 210,000 clones, about 85% of them seen just once. Sequenced: PBMCs. The receptors come from a male donor in good health and CMV-seropositive.

V is TRBV19 and J is TRBJ2-7; a possible D gene is TRBD2 (6 bases). CDR3 length equals 13 residues. The germline gives CDR1 LNHDA, CDR2 SQIVND (reference sequence). With 6 bases removed from V and 4 bases from J, the gap between germline ends came to 13 bases. This CDR3 reads CASRPGVGYEQYF. DNA for the CDR3: TGTGCCAGTAGGCCGGGGGTGGGATACGAGCAGTACTTC. Variable domain in full (rest from reference TRBV19 and TRBJ2-7): DGGITQSPKYLFRKEGQNVTLSCEQNLNHDAMYWYRQDPGQGLRLIYYSQIVNDFQKGDIAEGYSVSREKKESFPLTVTSAQKNPTAFYLCASRPGVGYEQYFGPGTRLTVT.

This clone was seen a few times. The CDR3 spells CASSLGRTGVQETQYF. The CDR3 DNA sequence: TGTGCCAGCAGCTTAGGACGGACGGGGGTACAAGAGACCCAGTACTTC. The chain employs TRBV11-1 and TRBJ2-5; possibly TRBD2 for D (6 bases). CDR3 length: 16 residues. V dropped 1 base and J dropped 2 bases, with 14 bases sitting between them. The germline CDR1 and CDR2 sequences are SGHAT and FQDESV (reference sequence).

The sample holds one count of this clone. The V and J genes are TRBV5-1 and TRBJ1-1, with D possibly matching TRBD1 (6 bases). Trimming pared 5 bases from V and 5 bases from J, leaving 19 bases between. From germline, CDR1 is SGHRS and CDR2 YFSETQ. The CDR3 runs to 15 residues. The DNA for the CDR3 is TGCGCCAGCAGACTGACAGGCAGCGTAACTACTGAAGCTTTCTTT. Translating gives CASRLTGSVTTEAFF. The full variable domain, its missing parts supplied by reference TRBV5-1 and TRBJ1-1, is KAGVTQTPRYLIKTRGQQVTLSCSPISGHRSVSWYQQTPGQGLQFLFEYFSETQRNKGNFPGRFSGRQFSNSRSEMNVSTLELGDSALYLCASRLTGSVTTEAFFGQGTRLTVV.

V is TRBV4-1 and J is TRBJ2-1; TRBD2 matches at 7 bases. Germline V gene data show CDR1 as MGHRA and CDR2 as YSYEKL. V lost 1 base, J lost 3 bases, and 9 bases stayed unmatched. The length of the CDR3 is 17 residues. CDR3 nucleotides: TGCGCCAGCAGCCAAGTGAAAGGCGGGAGATACTACAATGAGCAGTTCTTC. This translates into CASSQVKGGRYYNEQFF.

This chain connects TRBV5-1 to TRBJ1-3; TRBD1 aligns across 7 bases. The CDR3 sequence is 15 residues long. Trimming took 4 bases from V and 0 from J; bases not matched to a gene: 4. Germline V gives CDR1 SGHRS, CDR2 YFSETQ. CDR3 region: CASSPGQLSGNTIYF. The DNA of the CDR3 is TGCGCCAGCAGCCCGGGACAGCTCTCTGGAAACACCATATATTTT.

This sequence joins TRBV7-6 and TRBJ2-5; 13 bases fit TRBD2. Trimming cost V 8 bases and J 2 bases; bases outside gene matches: 8. The germline CDR1 and CDR2 sequences are SGHVS and FNYEAQ. The CDR3 extends over 16 amino acids. CDR3 amino acids: CASGGLAGWLQETQYF. The CDR3, as DNA: TGTGCCAGCGGGGGACTAGCGGGATGGCTTCAAGAGACCCAGTACTTC.

V and J are TRBV27 and TRBJ2-3; D is possibly TRBD1 (5 bases). There are 15 residues in the CDR3. Germline CDR1 is MNHEY and CDR2 is SMNVEV (reference sequence). V was clipped by 2 bases and J by 4 bases, with 13 bases between them. This CDR3 reads CASSLMAGLADTQYF. For the CDR3, the DNA is TGTGCCAGCAGTTTAATGGCAGGGTTGGCAGATACGCAGTATTTT.

The rearrangement joins TRBV28 to TRBJ1-2; maybe TRBD1 (5 bases). The CDR3 covers 12 residues. The V gene's germline CDR1 is MDHEN and CDR2 SYDVKM. Trimming removed 8 bases from V and 8 bases from J, with 15 bases in between. This chain's CDR3 is CASFLRGDGYTF. CDR3 DNA sequence: TGTGCCAGCTTCTTACGGGGGGACGGCTACACCTTC.

The CDR3, as DNA: TGTGCCAGCAGTTTATACGCTAGCGGGATCTACGAGCAGTACTTC. Translation gives CASSLYASGIYEQYF. This chain joins TRBV28 and TRBJ2-7; 9 positions agree with TRBD2. J lost 3 bases, V lost 1 base, and 4 bases had no gene match. The CDR3 is 15 amino acids. CDR1 is MDHEN, CDR2 SYDVKM, per germline.

The rearrangement joins TRBV6-5 to TRBJ2-7; D is possibly TRBD1 (6 bases). From germline, CDR1 is MNHEY and CDR2 SVGAGI. This CDR3 region has 12 residues. The V and J ends lost 9 bases and 0 bases respectively, with 9 bases between them. CDR3 in DNA: TGTGCCAGTCAACAGGGCTCCTACGAGCAGTACTTC. Translated, it gives CASQQGSYEQYF.

The chain uses TRBV28 and TRBJ2-1, with D maybe TRBD1 (6 bases). V was pared by 10 bases and J by 3 bases, with 10 bases between. Germline CDR1 and CDR2: MDHEN and SYDVKM. The CDR3 is 12 residues long. This chain's CDR3 is CAIAGVYNEQFF. The CDR3 nucleotides are TGTGCCATCGCAGGGGTCTACAATGAGCAGTTCTTC.

This chain uses TRBV10-3 with TRBJ1-3; D gene unclear. The V end lost 6 bases, the J end lost 1 base, and 13 bases lay between the germline ends. Germline-derived CDR1 and CDR2 are ENHRY and SYGVKD. The CDR3 is made up of 15 amino acids. This CDR3 reads CAIRTTGSSGNTIYF. The CDR3 coding sequence is TGTGCCATCAGAACGACGGGGTCTTCTGGAAACACCATATATTTT.

V gene TRBV19 combines with J gene TRBJ2-7, with D perhaps TRBD1 (6 bases). V was clipped by 8 bases and J by 0 bases, with 8 bases between them. Germline V lookup: CDR1 LNHDA, CDR2 SQIVND (reference sequence). CDR3 size: 12 residues. The CDR3 here is CASRQDSYEQYF. CDR3 bases: TGTGCCAGTCGACAGGACTCCTACGAGCAGTACTTC.

J is TRBJ1-4 and V is TRBV7-3; D gene uncertain. The CDR3 sequence is 13 residues long. Per germline, CDR1 SGHTA and CDR2 FQGTGA. V shed 1 base and J shed 5 bases, with 5 bases lying between them. The CDR3 reads CASSLRPNEKLFF. The CDR3 region has the DNA TGTGCCAGCAGCTTAAGGCCAAATGAAAAACTGTTTTTT.

This chain joins TRBV14 and TRBJ2-3; the D is unclear. The CDR3 loop spans 12 amino acids. Deletions cut 4 bases from V and 2 bases from J, with 4 bases between. Germline CDR1 SGHDN, CDR2 FVKESK. The CDR3 DNA follows: TGTGCCAGCAGCCCAAACACAGATACGCAGTATTTT. Amino acid sequence: CASSPNTDTQYF.

This rearrangement joins TRBV11-2 to TRBJ2-7; 12 bases align to TRBD2. CDR3 length equals 15 residues. Germline-derived CDR1 and CDR2 are SGHAT and FQNNGV. The V segment lost 6 bases and the J segment 5 bases; nucleotides outside the gene matches: 8. Here the CDR3 reads CASRTSGRIINEQYF. The DNA for the CDR3 is TGTGCCAGCAGGACTAGCGGGAGAATAATCAACGAGCAGTACTTC.

This rearrangement joins TRBV7-9 to TRBJ2-5, with TRBD1 identical over 8 bases. V shed 4 bases and J 3 bases; nucleotides not matched to a gene: 7. Germline values: CDR1 SEHNR, CDR2 FQNEAQ (reference sequence). The CDR3 spans 15 residues. The CDR3 sequence is CASSYTGGPKETQYF. CDR3 nucleotides: TGTGCCAGCAGCTATACAGGGGGACCCAAAGAGACCCAGTACTTC.

This chain joins TRBV7-9 and TRBJ1-5; D call uncertain. The CDR3 totals 15 residues. Trimming shortened V by 3 bases and J by 3 bases, and 12 bases separated the two germline ends. CDR1 and CDR2 from the germline V gene are SEHNR and FQNEAQ (reference sequence). In DNA, the CDR3 is TGTGCCAGCAGCTTCCGGGAAGGACCCAATCAGCCCCAGCATTTT. It yields the protein CASSFREGPNQPQHF.

This clone was seen only a few times. This chain connects TRBV5-4 to TRBJ2-2; tentative D call: TRBD1 (5 bases). The CDR3 runs to 14 residues. The germline V and J ends were trimmed by 4 bases and 6 bases, with 13 bases remaining between them. Germline V gene lookup returns CDR1 SGHNT and CDR2 YYREEE (reference sequence). This CDR3 is CASSANSRAGELFF. CDR3 bases: TGTGCCAGCAGCGCTAACAGCAGGGCCGGGGAGCTGTTTTTT. Full variable domain (missing parts from reference TRBV5-4 and TRBJ2-2): ETGVTQSPTHLIKTRGQQVTLRCSSQSGHNTVSWYQQALGQGPQFIFQYYREEENGRGNFPPRFSGLQFPNYSSELNVNALELDDSALYLCASSANSRAGELFFGEGSRLTVL.

In DNA, the CDR3 is TGTGCCAGCAGTGAATATATCCGACAGTGGAGGGGCATGAACACTGAAGCTTTCTTT. Translation: CASSEYIRQWRGMNTEAFF. The chain recombines TRBV6-1 with TRBJ1-1; D is possibly TRBD1 (5 bases). The germline V gene encodes CDR1 MNHNS and CDR2 SASEGT. This CDR3 is 19 amino acids long. V was clipped by 2 bases and J by 0 bases, with 22 bases between them.

The DNA for the CDR3 is TGTGCCAGCAGCTTGGACAGGTACACAGATACGCAGTATTTT. Protein: CASSLDRYTDTQYF. The chain uses TRBV5-4 and TRBJ2-3; perhaps TRBD1 as D (5 bases). Germline values: CDR1 SGHNT, CDR2 YYREEE (reference sequence). The CDR3 consists of 14 residues. V was shortened by 0 bases and J by 2 bases, with 7 bases between the two germline ends. The full variable domain, with the rest looked up from reference TRBV5-4 and TRBJ2-3, is ETGVTQSPTHLIKTRGQQVTLRCSSQSGHNTVSWYQQALGQGPQFIFQYYREEENGRGNFPPRFSGLQFPNYSSELNVNALELDDSALYLCASSLDRYTDTQYFGPGTRLTVL.